A selection of T cell receptor beta chains follows, all from one sample in a study of blood T cell repertoires in COVID-19. TCRdb keeps only in-frame clones here, not all; method: immunoSEQ multiplex PCR. Of about 310,000 clones in the sample, around nine tenths are singletons; the top ten hold 9.5%. The sequencing input was PBMCs or T cells enriched from blood (not recorded which). These receptors were taken from a woman in her thirties or forties who had recovered from COVID-19. CDR3s include the opening cysteine and the closing phenylalanine or tryptophan. Each record gives: J gene, D gene, clone size, V gene, CDR3 DNA, CDR3 protein. The D gene is left open where the match is weak. Clone size, where shown, is once, few, many, or a class for clones that have expanded.

TRBJ2-3	TRBD2	NA	TRBV6-6	TGTGCCAGCAGTCCGGGACTAGCGGGGGGTCAAAGCACAGATACGCAGTATTTT	CASSPGLAGGQSTDTQYF
TRBJ2-1	NA	NA	TRBV18	TGTGCCAGCTCACCCCCCGACGGGGAATTCTCTCCCTACAATGAGCAGTTCTTC	CASSPPDGEFSPYNEQFF
TRBJ1-5	TRBD1	NA	TRBV4-1	TGCGCCAGCAGCCAAAGGTTGGGGGACAGGGGGAATCAGCCCCAGCATTTT	CASSQRLGDRGNQPQHF
TRBJ1-5	NA	NA	TRBV25-1	TGTGCCAGCAGTGGGTCAGGGAATCAGCCCCAGCATTTT	CASSGSGNQPQHF
TRBJ2-2	TRBD2	NA	TRBV19	TGTGCCAGTAGGCGGCGGGAGTTCCACCGGGAGCTGTTTTTT	CASRRREFHRELFF
TRBJ2-7	TRBD1	NA	TRBV11-3	TGTGCCAGCAGCCCCGACAGGGACTACGAGCAGTACTTC	CASSPDRDYEQYF
TRBJ1-1	NA	NA	TRBV29-1	TGCAGCGTTGACAGGGGGAACACTGAAGCTTTCTTT	CSVDRGNTEAFF
TRBJ1-1	TRBD1	NA	TRBV3-1/TRBV3-2	TGTGCCAGCAGCCCCTTGGCAGGGGGTGAAGCTTTCTTT	CASSPLAGGEAFF
TRBJ2-2	NA	NA	TRBV19	TGTGCCAGTGCCTCCGACAGAAACACCGGGGAGCTGTTTTTT	CASASDRNTGELFF
TRBJ1-5	NA	NA	TRBV24-1	TGTGCCACCAGTGATTTACCGGATCAGCCCCAGCATTTT	CATSDLPDQPQHF
TRBJ1-6	TRBD1	NA	TRBV5-1	TGCGCCAGCAGCTTGGGGGACAGGGGGCGGAATTCACCCCTCCACTTT	CASSLGDRGRNSPLHF
TRBJ2-7	NA	NA	TRBV7-2	TGTGCCAGCAGCCCCGTCGGGGGGCGAAGCTCCTACGAGCAGTACTTC	CASSPVGGRSSYEQYF
TRBJ1-2	NA	once	TRBV28	TGTGCCAGCAGTTCGGACAGTTCTAACTATGGCTACACCTTC	CASSSDSSNYGYTF
TRBJ1-2	NA	few	TRBV25-1	TGTGCCAGCAGTGGGACAGCGAGCCTATATGGCTACACCTTC	CASSGTASLYGYTF
TRBJ1-4	TRBD1	NA	TRBV5-6	TGTGCCAGCAGCTTGGGTTTGACAGGGATTGAAAAACTGTTTTTT	CASSLGLTGIEKLFF
TRBJ2-1	TRBD2	NA	TRBV27	TGTGCCAGCGGCCCCGAGACTAGCGGGGGAAATGAGCAGTTCTTC	CASGPETSGGNEQFF
TRBJ2-1	TRBD2	NA	TRBV27	TGTGCCAGCACTCCGGGACTAGCGGCTATACCTGAGCAGTTCTTC	CASTPGLAAIPEQFF
TRBJ1-1	NA	NA	TRBV5-1	TGCGCCAGCAGCTTAGGACAGTTTGAAGCTTTCTTT	CASSLGQFEAFF
TRBJ2-2	NA	NA	TRBV24-1	TGTGCCACCCGAGTTCTGACGGGGGAGAACACCGGGGAGCTGTTTTTT	CATRVLTGENTGELFF
TRBJ2-1	TRBD1	NA	TRBV5-6	TGTGCCAGCAGCTCCTGGGACAGGGATTACAATGAGCAGTTCTTC	CASSSWDRDYNEQFF
TRBJ2-3	TRBD1	NA	TRBV24-1	TGTGCCACCAGTGACACACAGGGGGATACGCAGTATTTT	CATSDTQGDTQYF
TRBJ1-1	NA	NA	TRBV6-5	TGTGCCAGCAGTTACGGGCAGGGATCGGCTTTCTTT	CASSYGQGSAFF
TRBJ1-1	NA	NA	TRBV18	TGTGCCAGCTCACCGTCGGGACACGGATATGAAGCTTTCTTT	CASSPSGHGYEAFF
TRBJ2-2	NA	NA	TRBV28	TGTGCCAGCAGGGTACCGACAGGAAACACCGGGGAGCTGTTTTTT	CASRVPTGNTGELFF
TRBJ1-5	NA	NA	TRBV2	TGTGCCAGCAGTGAAGCGGCATACTACCTCAATCAGCCCCAGCATTTT	CASSEAAYYLNQPQHF
TRBJ2-1	TRBD1	NA	TRBV30	TGTGCCTGGAGTGCGGACAGGGCACAGTTCTTC	CAWSADRAQFF
TRBJ1-2	TRBD1	NA	TRBV28	TGTGCCAGCACCAATGTCCCGGGACAGGGTAACTATGGCTACACCTTC	CASTNVPGQGNYGYTF
TRBJ1-5	TRBD1	NA	TRBV4-1	TGCGCCAGCAGCCAAGATGGATCAGGGGGCATACAGCCCCAGCATTTT	CASSQDGSGGIQPQHF
TRBJ1-1	NA	NA	TRBV30	TGTGCCTGGAGCCCCTTGCGGGGCACTGAAGCTTTCTTT	CAWSPLRGTEAFF
TRBJ1-1	NA	NA	TRBV29-1	TGCAGCGTTGACAGGGCCACTGAAGCTTTCTTT	CSVDRATEAFF
TRBJ1-4	NA	NA	TRBV18	TGTGCCAGCTCACCAGCGGGGGGAGGCGGTGAAAAACTGTTTTTT	CASSPAGGGGEKLFF
TRBJ2-7	TRBD1	NA	TRBV28	TGTGCCAGCGGACTGAGTTTGGGACAGGGGAGCGAGCAGTACTTC	CASGLSLGQGSEQYF
TRBJ1-3	TRBD1	NA	TRBV5-6	TGTGCCAGCAGCAAGGGACAGCTTCTCTCTGGAAACACCATATATTTT	CASSKGQLLSGNTIYF
TRBJ1-1	NA	NA	TRBV5-1	TGCGCCAGCAGCAAGAAGGGGGAACTTAACACTGAAGCTTTCTTT	CASSKKGELNTEAFF
TRBJ1-2	NA	NA	TRBV28	TGTGCCAGCAGCCCCGGTAGAGGGTATGGCTACACCTTC	CASSPGRGYGYTF
TRBJ1-1	NA	NA	TRBV21-1	TGTGCCAGCACCAGGGACAGGGCGGTGGACACTGAAGCTTTCTTT	CASTRDRAVDTEAFF
TRBJ2-6	NA	NA	TRBV7-3	TGTGCCAGCAGCCCCGACCCCCGGGGACTCTCTGGGGCCAACGTCCTGACTTTC	CASSPDPRGLSGANVLTF
TRBJ1-1	NA	NA	TRBV5-1	TGCGCCAGCAGCTCTAGGGGAACCAGAGCGGAAGCTTTCTTT	CASSSRGTRAEAFF
TRBJ2-5	NA	NA	TRBV7-9	TGTGCCAGCAGCCCGGAGGATAAGACCCAGTACTTC	CASSPEDKTQYF
TRBJ1-2	TRBD1	NA	TRBV4-2	TGTGCCAGCAGCCAATCCCTCTCCGGGACAGGGGTATATGGCTACACCTTC	CASSQSLSGTGVYGYTF
TRBJ2-7	TRBD2	NA	TRBV13	TGTGCCAGCAGCTGGACCTCTAGCGGGGCACCCTCCTACGAGCAGTACTTC	CASSWTSSGAPSYEQYF
TRBJ1-2	NA	NA	TRBV11-3	TGTGCCAGCAGCTTAGATCCCTCCAGGCCTAACTATGGCTACACCTTC	CASSLDPSRPNYGYTF
TRBJ1-3	NA	NA	TRBV9	TGTGCCAGCAGCGTCTCCCTCGACAGTTCTGGAAACACCATATATTTT	CASSVSLDSSGNTIYF
TRBJ1-3	NA	NA	TRBV10-3	TGTGCCATCAGTGAGTCCAGGGGCCAAGGAAACACCATATATTTT	CAISESRGQGNTIYF
TRBJ1-1	NA	NA	TRBV12-5	TGTGCTAGTGGTTTGGAACTCTCGGGGACTGAAGCTTTCTTT	CASGLELSGTEAFF
TRBJ1-2	TRBD1	NA	TRBV10-3	TGTGCCATCACGGACAGGGATACTAACTATGGCTACACCTTC	CAITDRDTNYGYTF
TRBJ2-2	TRBD2	once	TRBV3-1/TRBV3-2	TGTGCCAGCAGCCGCGGGACTAGCGGGAGGGGGCCCGGGGAGCTGTTTTTT	CASSRGTSGRGPGELFF
TRBJ2-7	TRBD2	NA	TRBV5-1	TGCGCCAGCAGCTTCGGGACTAGCGGGGGGTCGGCCTACGAGCAGTACTTC	CASSFGTSGGSAYEQYF
TRBJ2-1	TRBD2	NA	TRBV19	TGTGCCAGTAGTATAGGGGAGGGCCAGTACAATGAGCAGTTCTTC	CASSIGEGQYNEQFF
TRBJ1-2	TRBD1	NA	TRBV11-2	TGTGCCAGCAGCCGGGACAGATTGAACTATGGCTACACCTTC	CASSRDRLNYGYTF
TRBJ2-7	NA	NA	TRBV4-3	TGCGCCAGCAGCCCCTCACTAGCCCTCTACGAGCAGTACTTC	CASSPSLALYEQYF
TRBJ2-2	NA	NA	TRBV29-1	TGCAGTGTCCCGATCAGGGGGGTAACGGTCGGGGAGCTGTTTTTT	CSVPIRGVTVGELFF
TRBJ1-2	TRBD1	NA	TRBV30	TGTGCCTGGAGGGACAGGGGCGGATTTGGCTACACCTTC	CAWRDRGGFGYTF